The following is a T cell receptor beta chain sequence with its context. Its antigen remains unidentified. Trimming took 4 bases from V and 1 from J; bases not matched to a gene: 6. There are 16 residues in the CDR3. Per germline, CDR1 SGHDT and CDR2 YYEEEE. The data were taken from a study of shared clonotypes between healthy human individuals. The study, taken as a whole, reports: Tissue TCR repertoires likely differ from these blood-only repertoires. On the whole, naive subsets had larger estimated richness than memory subsets had.

CD45RO-negative, CCR7-positively selected cells formed the naive CD8 fraction, excluding terminally differentiated effector memory CD45RA+ cells. Sequencing was at deep level. Libraries were prepared by immunoSEQ multiplex PCR; TCRdb keeps only in-frame clonotypes and omits some of them. The sample contains about 1,900,000 clones, about 95% of which appear only once. The sequence was obtained from a man younger than 35 in good health. The chain employs TRBV5-6 and TRBJ2-3, with 10 bases that match TRBD2. Sequencing input: naive CD8+ T cells sorted from blood. For the CDR3, the DNA is TGTGCCAGCAGCGCCTGGCTAGCGGGGGGCACAGATACGCAGTATTTT. Its translation: CASSAWLAGGTDTQYF.